This T cell receptor beta chain emerged from a study of PD-L1 blockade in urothelial cancer. This clone was seen only a few times. Synthetic spike-ins, TCR analog templates, were added into each PCR. The data were produced by immunoSEQ multiplex PCR, yet TCRdb's version contains in-frame clones alone and is incomplete. The repertoire consists of roughly 100,000 clones, with 70% to 85% occurring once and the leading ten covering around 2.4%. Per germline, CDR1 SNHLY and CDR2 FYNNEI. Trimming left V 4 bases short and J 4 bases short, with 8 bases between. This CDR3 region has 13 residues. The TCR was taken from a man aged 50 to 59 with urothelial cancer. V is TRBV2 and J is TRBJ2-1; D not resolved. The specimen was PBMCs, collected around atezolizumab (anti-PD-L1) treatment. The CDR3 nucleotides are TGTGCCAGCAGTGTACAGCTATACAATGAGCAGTTCTTC. It encodes CASSVQLYNEQFF.